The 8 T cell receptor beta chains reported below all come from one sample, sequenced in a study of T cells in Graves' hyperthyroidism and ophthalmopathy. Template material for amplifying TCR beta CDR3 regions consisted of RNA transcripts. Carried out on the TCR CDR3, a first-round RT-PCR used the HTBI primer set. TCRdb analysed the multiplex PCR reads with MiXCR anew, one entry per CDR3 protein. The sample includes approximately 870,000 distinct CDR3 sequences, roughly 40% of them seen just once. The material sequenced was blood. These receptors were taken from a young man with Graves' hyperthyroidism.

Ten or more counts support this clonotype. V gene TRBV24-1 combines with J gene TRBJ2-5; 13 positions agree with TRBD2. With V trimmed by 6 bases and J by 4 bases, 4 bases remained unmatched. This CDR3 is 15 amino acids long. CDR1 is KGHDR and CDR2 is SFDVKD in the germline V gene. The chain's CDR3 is CATSQLAGGAETQYF. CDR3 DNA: TGTGCCACCAGTCAACTAGCGGGAGGGGCAGAGACCCAGTACTTC.

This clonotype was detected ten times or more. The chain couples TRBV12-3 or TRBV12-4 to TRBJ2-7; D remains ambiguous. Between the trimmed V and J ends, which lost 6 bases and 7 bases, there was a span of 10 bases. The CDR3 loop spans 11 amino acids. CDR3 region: CASSWGSEQYF. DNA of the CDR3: TGTGCCAGCAGCTGGGGATCAGAGCAGTACTTC.

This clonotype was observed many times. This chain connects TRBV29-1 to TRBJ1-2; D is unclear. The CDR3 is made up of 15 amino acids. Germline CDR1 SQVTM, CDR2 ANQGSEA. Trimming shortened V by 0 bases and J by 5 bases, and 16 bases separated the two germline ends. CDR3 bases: TGCAGCGTTGAAGATACGGTCCGCCCCGGGTATGGCTACACCTTC. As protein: CSVEDTVRPGYGYTF.

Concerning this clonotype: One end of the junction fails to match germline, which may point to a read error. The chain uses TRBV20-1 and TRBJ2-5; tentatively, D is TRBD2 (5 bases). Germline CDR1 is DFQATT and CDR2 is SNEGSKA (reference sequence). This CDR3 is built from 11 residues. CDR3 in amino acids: CSAARELGAHF. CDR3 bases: TGCAGTGCTGCGAGGGAATTAGGAGCGCACTTC.

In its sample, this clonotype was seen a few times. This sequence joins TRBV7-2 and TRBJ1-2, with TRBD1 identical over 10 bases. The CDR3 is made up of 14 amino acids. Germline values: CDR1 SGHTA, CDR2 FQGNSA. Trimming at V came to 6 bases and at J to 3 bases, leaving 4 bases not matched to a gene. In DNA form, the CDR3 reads TGTGCCAGCAGATCTGGGACAGGGGACTATGGCTACACCTTC. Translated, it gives CASRSGTGDYGYTF.

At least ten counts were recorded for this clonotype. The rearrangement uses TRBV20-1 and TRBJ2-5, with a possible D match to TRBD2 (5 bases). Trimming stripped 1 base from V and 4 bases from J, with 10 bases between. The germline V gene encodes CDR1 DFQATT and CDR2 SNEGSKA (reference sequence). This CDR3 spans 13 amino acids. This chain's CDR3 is CSARGEGRETQYF. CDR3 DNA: TGCAGTGCTAGAGGGGAAGGGAGAGAGACCCAGTACTTC.

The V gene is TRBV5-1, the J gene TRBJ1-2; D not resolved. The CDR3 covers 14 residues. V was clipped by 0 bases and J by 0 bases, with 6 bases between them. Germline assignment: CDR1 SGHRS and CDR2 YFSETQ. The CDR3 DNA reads TGCGCCAGCAGCTTGGAAGACCCTAACTATGGCTACACCTTC. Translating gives CASSLEDPNYGYTF.

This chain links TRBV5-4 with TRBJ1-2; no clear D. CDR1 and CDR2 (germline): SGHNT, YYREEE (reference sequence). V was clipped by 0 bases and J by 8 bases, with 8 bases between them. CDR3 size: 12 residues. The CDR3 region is CASSLDDGGYTF. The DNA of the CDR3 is TGTGCCAGCAGCTTGGATGATGGGGGCTACACCTTC.